The entry below gives a single T cell receptor beta chain sequence along with its context. What it recognizes is unknown. This specimen belongs to a study of CD8+CD57+ T cells in acquired aplastic anemia. Looking at the study overall: Across the sorted CD4+ and CD8+ cells, DNA amounts averaged roughly 3 ug. Findings of the study overall: Twenty-nine sequences, all CD8+ CDR3, were shared between patients and controls.

In patients chosen for sequencing, flow cytometry had shown CD8+CD57+ cell expansion. The enrolled patients all had severe acquired aplastic anemia. There are 14 residues in the CDR3. Germline CDR1 and CDR2: SNHLY and FYNNEI. Genomic DNA, the template, was used for profiling of the TCR beta VDJ and CDR3. TCRdb independently ran MiXCR on the reads; one entry per CDR3 protein. In the table there are a few hundred thousand distinct CDR3 sequences, roughly 34% of which are singletons. The origin of this receptor is a human donor with aplastic anemia. The sample consisted of sorted CD4+, CD8+, or CD8+CD57+ T cells (not recorded which) from PBMCs. The V and J genes are TRBV2 and TRBJ2-5, with 8 bases aligning to TRBD1. CDR3 nucleotides: TGTGCAAACCCATTTGGACAGGGCGGGGAGACCCAGTACTTC. Protein sequence: CANPFGQGGETQYF.